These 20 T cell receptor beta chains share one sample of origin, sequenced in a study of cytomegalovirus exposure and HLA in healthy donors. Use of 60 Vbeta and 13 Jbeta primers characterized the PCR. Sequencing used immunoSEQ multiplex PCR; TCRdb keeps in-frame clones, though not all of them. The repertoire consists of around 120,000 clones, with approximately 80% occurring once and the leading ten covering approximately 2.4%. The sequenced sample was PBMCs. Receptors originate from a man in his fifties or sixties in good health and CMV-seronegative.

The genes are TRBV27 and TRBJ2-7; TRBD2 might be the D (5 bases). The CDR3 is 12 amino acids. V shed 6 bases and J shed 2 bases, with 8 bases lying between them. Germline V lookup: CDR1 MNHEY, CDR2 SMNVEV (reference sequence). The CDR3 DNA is TGTGCCAGCAGCGGAGGCCCCTACGAGCAGTACTTC. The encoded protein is CASSGGPYEQYF.

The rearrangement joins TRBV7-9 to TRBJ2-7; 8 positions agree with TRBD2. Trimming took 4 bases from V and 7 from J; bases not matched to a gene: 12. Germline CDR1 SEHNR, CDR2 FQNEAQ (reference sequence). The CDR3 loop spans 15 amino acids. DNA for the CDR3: TGTGCCAGCAGCTCGGGCCCAAGCGGGGGAAGGGAGCAGTACTTC. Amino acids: CASSSGPSGGREQYF. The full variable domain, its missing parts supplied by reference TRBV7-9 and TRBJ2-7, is DTGVSQNPRHKITKRGQNVTFRCDPISEHNRLYWYRQTLGQGPEFLTYFQNEAQLEKSRLLSDRFSAERPKGSFSTLEIQRTEQGDSAMYLCASSSGPSGGREQYFGPGTRLTVT.

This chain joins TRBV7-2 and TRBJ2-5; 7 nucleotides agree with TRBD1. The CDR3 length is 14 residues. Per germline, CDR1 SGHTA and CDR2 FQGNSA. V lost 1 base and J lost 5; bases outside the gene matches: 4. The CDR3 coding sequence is TGTGCCAGCAGCTTAGGAGGGGGCAGGGAGACCCAGTACTTC. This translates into CASSLGGGRETQYF. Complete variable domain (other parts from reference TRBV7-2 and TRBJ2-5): GAGVSQSPSNKVTEKGKDVELRCDPISGHTALYWYRQSLGQGLEFLIYFQGNSAPDKSGLPSDRFSAERTGGSVSTLTIQRTQQEDSAVYLCASSLGGGRETQYFGPGTRLLVL.

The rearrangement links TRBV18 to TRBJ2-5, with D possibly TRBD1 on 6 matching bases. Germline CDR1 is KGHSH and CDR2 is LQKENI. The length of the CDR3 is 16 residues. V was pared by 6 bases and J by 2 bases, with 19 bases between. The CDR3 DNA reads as TGTGCCAGCTCGCCGGGGAAGGGGGTCGAACAAGAGACCCAGTACTTC. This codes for CASSPGKGVEQETQYF.

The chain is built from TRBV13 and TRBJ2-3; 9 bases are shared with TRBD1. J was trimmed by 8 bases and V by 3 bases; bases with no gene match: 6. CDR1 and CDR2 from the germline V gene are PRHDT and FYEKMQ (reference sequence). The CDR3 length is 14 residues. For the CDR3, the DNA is TGTGCCAGCAGCTTTCGACAGGGGGGCGGTACGCAGTATTTT. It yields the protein CASSFRQGGGTQYF.

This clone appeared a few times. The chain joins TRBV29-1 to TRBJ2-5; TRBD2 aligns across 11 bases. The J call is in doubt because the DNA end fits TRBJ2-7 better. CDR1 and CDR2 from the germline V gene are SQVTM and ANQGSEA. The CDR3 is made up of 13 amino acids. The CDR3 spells CSVLAGGSYEQYF. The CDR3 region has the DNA TGCAGCGTTCTAGCGGGGGGCTCCTACGAGCAGTACTTC.

This chain's CDR3 is CAWTQYTEAFF. The CDR3 region has the DNA TGTGCCTGGACCCAATACACTGAAGCTTTCTTT. The chain combines TRBV30 with TRBJ1-1; no clear D. The CDR3 covers 11 residues. CDR1 GTSNPN and CDR2 SVGIG come from the germline V gene (reference sequence). The ends were cut back, 4 bases at V and 3 bases at J, with 6 bases in the middle.

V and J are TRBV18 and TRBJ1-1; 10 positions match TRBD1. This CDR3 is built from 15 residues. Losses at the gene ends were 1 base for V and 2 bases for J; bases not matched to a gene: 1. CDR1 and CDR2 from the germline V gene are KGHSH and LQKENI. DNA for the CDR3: TGTGCCAGCTCACCACGGGACAGGGGAAACACTGAAGCTTTCTTT. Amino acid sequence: CASSPRDRGNTEAFF.

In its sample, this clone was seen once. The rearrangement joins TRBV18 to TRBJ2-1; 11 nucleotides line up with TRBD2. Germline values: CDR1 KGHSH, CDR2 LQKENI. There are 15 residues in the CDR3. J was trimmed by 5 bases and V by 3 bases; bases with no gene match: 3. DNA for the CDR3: TGTGCCAGCTCACCCACTAGCGGGGGAAACAATGAGCAGTTCTTC. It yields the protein CASSPTSGGNNEQFF.

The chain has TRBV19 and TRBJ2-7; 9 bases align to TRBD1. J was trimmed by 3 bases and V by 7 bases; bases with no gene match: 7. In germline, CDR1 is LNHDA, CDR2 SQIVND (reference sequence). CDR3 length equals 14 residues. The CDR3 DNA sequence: TGTGCCAGTACTCTGACAGGGGGTAGCTACGAGCAGTACTTC. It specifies CASTLTGGSYEQYF. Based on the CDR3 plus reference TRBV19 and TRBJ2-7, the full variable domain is DGGITQSPKYLFRKEGQNVTLSCEQNLNHDAMYWYRQDPGQGLRLIYYSQIVNDFQKGDIAEGYSVSREKKESFPLTVTSAQKNPTAFYLCASTLTGGSYEQYFGPGTRLTVT.

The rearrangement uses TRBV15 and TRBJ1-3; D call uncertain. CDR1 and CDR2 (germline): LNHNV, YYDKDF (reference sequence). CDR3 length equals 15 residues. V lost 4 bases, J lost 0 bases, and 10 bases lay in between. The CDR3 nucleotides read TGTGCCACCAGCACACGGTCGGGCTCTGGAAACACCATATATTTT. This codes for CATSTRSGSGNTIYF.

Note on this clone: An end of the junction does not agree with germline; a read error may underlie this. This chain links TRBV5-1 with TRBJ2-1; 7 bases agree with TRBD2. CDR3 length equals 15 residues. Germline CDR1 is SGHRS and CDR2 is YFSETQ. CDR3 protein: CASTPSAGEYNGQFF. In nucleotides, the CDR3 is TGCGCCAGCACCCCTTCCGCGGGGGAATACAATGGGCAGTTCTTC.

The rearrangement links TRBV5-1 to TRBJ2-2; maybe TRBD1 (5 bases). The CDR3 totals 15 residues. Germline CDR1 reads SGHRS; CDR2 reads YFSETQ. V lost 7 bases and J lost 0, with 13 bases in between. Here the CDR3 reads CASSLGHTNTGELFF. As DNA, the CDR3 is TGCGCCAGCTCCCTGGGGCATACGAACACCGGGGAGCTGTTTTTT.

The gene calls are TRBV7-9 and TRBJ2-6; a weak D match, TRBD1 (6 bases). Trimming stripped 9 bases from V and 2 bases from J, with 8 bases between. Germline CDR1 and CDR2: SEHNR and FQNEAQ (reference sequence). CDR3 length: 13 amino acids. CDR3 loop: CARQGTGANVLTF. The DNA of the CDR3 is TGTGCCAGACAGGGTACTGGGGCCAACGTCCTGACTTTC.

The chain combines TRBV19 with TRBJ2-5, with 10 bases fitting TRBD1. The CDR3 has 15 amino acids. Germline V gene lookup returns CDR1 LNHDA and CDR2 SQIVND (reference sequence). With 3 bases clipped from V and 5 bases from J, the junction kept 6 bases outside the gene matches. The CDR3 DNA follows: TGTGCCAGTAGTATCGGGACAGGGGTAATGGAGACCCAGTACTTC. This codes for CASSIGTGVMETQYF.

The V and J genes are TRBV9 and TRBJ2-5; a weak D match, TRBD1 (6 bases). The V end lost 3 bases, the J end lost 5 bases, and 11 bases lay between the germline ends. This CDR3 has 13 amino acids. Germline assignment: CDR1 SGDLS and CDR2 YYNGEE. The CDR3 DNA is TGTGCCAGCAGCGATGGACAGAAGGAGACCCAGTACTTC. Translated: CASSDGQKETQYF.

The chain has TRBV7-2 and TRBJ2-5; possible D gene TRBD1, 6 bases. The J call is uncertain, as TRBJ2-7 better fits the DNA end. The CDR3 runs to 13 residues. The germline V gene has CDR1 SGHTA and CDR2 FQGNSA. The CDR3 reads CATGRGTSYEQYF. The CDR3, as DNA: TGTGCCACCGGTCGAGGGACATCCTACGAGCAGTACTTC.

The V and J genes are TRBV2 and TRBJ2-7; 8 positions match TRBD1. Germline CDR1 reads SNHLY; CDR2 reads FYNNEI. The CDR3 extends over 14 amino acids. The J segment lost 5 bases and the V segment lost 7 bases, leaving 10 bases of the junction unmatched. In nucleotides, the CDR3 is TGTGCCAGCAACCCGGGACAGGTCGGCCACGAGCAGTACTTC. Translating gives CASNPGQVGHEQYF.

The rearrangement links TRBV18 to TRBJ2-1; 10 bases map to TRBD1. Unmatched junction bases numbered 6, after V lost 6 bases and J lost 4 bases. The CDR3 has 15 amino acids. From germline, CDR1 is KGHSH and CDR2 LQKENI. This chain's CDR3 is CASSPGQGEYNEQFF. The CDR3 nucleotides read TGTGCCAGCTCGCCCGGACAGGGGGAATACAATGAGCAGTTCTTC.

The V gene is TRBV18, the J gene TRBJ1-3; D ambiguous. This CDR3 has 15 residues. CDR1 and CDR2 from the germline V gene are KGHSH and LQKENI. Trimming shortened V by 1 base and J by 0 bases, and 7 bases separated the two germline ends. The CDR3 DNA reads TGTGCCAGCTCACCACAACAGATCTCTGGAAACACCATATATTTT. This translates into CASSPQQISGNTIYF.